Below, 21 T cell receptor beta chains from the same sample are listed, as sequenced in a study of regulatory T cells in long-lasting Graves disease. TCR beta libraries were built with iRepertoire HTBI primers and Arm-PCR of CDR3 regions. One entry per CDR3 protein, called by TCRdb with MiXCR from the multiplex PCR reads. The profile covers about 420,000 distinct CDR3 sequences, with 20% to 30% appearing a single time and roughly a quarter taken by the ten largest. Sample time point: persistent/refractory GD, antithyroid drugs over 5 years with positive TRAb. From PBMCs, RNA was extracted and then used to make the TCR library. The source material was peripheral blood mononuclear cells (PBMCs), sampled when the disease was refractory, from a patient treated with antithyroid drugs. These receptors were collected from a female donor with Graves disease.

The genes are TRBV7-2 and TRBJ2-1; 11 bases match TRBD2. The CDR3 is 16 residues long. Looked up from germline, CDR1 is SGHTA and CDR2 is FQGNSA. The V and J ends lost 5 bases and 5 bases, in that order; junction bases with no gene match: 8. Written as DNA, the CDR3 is TGTGCCAGCAGCAACAGCGGGACTAGCGGAAACAATGAGCAGTTCTTC. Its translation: CASSNSGTSGNNEQFF.

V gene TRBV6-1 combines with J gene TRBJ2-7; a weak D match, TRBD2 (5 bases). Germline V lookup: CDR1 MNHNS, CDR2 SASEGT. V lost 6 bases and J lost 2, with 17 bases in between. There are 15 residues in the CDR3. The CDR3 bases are TGTGCCAGCAGGGGGTTAAGCGGAGCAGCCTACGAGCAGTACTTC. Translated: CASRGLSGAAYEQYF.

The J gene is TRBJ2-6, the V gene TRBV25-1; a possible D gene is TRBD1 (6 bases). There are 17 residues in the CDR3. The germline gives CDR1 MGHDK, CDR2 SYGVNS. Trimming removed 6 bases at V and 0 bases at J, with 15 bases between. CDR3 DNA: TGTGCCAGCAGCATCTCGACAGGAGACTCTGGGGCCAACGTCCTGACTTTC. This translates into CASSISTGDSGANVLTF.

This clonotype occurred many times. In DNA form, the CDR3 reads TGTGCCAGCAGTGGGGACGGTTCGGGCACTGAAGCTTTCTTT. Its protein product is CASSGDGSGTEAFF. The chain employs TRBV6-1 and TRBJ1-1, with a tentative D call TRBD1 (5 bases). This CDR3 has 14 amino acids. The V end was cut by 4 bases, the J end by 4 bases, with 13 bases between. The germline CDR1 and CDR2 sequences are MNHNS and SASEGT.

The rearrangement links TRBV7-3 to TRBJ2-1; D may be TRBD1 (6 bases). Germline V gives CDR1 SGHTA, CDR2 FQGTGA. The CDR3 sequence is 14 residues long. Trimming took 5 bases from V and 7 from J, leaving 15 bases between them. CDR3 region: CASSLRGSMNEQFF. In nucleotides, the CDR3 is TGTGCCAGCAGCCTCAGGGGATCAATGAATGAGCAGTTCTTC.

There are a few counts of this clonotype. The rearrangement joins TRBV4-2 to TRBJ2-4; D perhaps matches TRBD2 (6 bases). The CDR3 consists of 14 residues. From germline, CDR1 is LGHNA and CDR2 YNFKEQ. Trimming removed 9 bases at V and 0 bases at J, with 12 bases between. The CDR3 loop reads CASLSGGAKNIQYF. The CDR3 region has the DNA TGTGCCAGTTTATCCGGGGGAGCCAAAAACATTCAGTACTTC.

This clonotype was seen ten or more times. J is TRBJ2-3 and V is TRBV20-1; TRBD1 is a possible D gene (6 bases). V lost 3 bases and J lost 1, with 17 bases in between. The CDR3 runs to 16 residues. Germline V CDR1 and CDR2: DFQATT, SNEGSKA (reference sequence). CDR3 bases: TGCAGTGCTAGCCTTCGGGACATCCTTGGCACAGATACGCAGTATTTT. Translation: CSASLRDILGTDTQYF.

The CDR3 loop is CASSSIGASGRSYEQYF. In DNA form, the CDR3 reads TGTGCCAGCAGTTCTATAGGGGCTAGCGGGAGGTCCTACGAGCAGTACTTC. The chain combines TRBV27 with TRBJ2-7; 11 bases align to TRBD2. The CDR3 loop spans 17 amino acids. Germline V lookup: CDR1 MNHEY, CDR2 SMNVEV (reference sequence). V dropped 4 bases and J dropped 1; count of bases not matched to a gene: 9.

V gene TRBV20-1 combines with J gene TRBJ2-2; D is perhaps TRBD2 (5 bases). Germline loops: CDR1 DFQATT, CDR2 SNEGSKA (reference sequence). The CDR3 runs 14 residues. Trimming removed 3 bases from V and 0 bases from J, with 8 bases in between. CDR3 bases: TGCAGTGCTAGTTCTAGCCCGAACACCGGGGAGCTGTTTTTT. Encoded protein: CSASSSPNTGELFF.

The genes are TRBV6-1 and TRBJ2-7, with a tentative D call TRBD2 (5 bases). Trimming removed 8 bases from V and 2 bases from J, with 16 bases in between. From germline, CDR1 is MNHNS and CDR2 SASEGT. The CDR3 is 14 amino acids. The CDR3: CASATGVVTYEQYF. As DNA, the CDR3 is TGTGCCAGCGCAACCGGGGTGGTTACCTACGAGCAGTACTTC.

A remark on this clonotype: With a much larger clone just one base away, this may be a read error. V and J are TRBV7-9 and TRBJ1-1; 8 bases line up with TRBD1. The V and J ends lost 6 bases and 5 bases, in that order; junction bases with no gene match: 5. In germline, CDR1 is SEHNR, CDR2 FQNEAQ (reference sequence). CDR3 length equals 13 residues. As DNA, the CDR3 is TGTGCCAGCAGACGGACAGGGCTTACTGAAGCTTTCTTT. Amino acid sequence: CASRRTGLTEAFF.

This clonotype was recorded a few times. CDR3 region: CASRSLGLDGYTF. The DNA for the CDR3 is TGTGCCAGCAGGTCCTTGGGTCTTGATGGCTACACCTTC. The chain links TRBV2 to TRBJ1-2, with D unclear. Trimming removed 6 bases at V and 6 bases at J, with 14 bases between. CDR3 length: 13 amino acids. Germline-derived CDR1 and CDR2 are SNHLY and FYNNEI.

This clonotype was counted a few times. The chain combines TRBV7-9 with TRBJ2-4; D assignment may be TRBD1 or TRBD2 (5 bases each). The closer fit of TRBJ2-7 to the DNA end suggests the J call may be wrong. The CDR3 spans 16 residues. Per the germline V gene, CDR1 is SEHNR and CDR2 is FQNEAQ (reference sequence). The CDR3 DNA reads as TGTGCCAGCAGCACCACCGGGACCAGCGGTAGCTACGAGCAGTACTTC. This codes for CASSTTGTSGSYEQYF.

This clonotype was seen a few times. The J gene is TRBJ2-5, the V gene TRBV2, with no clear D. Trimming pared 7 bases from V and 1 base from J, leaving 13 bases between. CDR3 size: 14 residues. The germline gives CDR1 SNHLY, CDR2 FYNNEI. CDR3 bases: TGTGCCAGCATATCAAAGGATTCCCAAGAGACCCAGTACTTC. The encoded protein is CASISKDSQETQYF.

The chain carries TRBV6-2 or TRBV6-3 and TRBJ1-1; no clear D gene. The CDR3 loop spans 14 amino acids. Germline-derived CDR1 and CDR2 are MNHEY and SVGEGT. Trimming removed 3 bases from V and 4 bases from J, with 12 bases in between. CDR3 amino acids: CASSYMRVGTEAFF. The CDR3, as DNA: TGTGCCAGCAGTTATATGAGGGTGGGCACTGAAGCTTTCTTT.

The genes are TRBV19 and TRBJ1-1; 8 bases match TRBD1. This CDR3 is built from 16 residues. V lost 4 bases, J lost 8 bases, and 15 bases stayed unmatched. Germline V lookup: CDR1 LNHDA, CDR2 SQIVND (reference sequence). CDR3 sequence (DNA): TGTGCCAGTAGTACAACTCAAGGACAGGGTTCCATCGAAGCTTTCTTT. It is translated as CASSTTQGQGSIEAFF. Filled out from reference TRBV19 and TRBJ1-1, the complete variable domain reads DGGITQSPKYLFRKEGQNVTLSCEQNLNHDAMYWYRQDPGQGLRLIYYSQIVNDFQKGDIAEGYSVSREKKESFPLTVTSAQKNPTAFYLCASSTTQGQGSIEAFFGQGTRLTVV.

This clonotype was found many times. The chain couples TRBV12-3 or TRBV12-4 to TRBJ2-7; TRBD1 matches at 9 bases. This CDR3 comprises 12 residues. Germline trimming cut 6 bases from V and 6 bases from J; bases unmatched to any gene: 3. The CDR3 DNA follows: TGTGCCAGCAGGGGGGGACAGGGCGAGCAGTACTTC. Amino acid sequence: CASRGGQGEQYF.

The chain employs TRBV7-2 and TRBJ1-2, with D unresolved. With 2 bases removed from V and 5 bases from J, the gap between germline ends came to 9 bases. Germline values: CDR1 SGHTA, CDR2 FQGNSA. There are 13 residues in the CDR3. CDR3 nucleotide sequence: TGTGCCAGCAGCTTATATTCCGAATATGGCTACACCTTC. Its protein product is CASSLYSEYGYTF.

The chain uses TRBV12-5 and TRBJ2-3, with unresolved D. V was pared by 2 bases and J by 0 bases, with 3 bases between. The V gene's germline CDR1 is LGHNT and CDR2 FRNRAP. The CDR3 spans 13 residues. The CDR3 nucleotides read TGTGCTAGTGGTTTGTTTAGCACAGATACGCAGTATTTT. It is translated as CASGLFSTDTQYF. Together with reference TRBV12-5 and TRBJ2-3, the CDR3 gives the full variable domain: DARVTQTPRHKVTEMGQEVTMRCQPILGHNTVFWYRQTMMQGLELLAYFRNRAPLDDSGMPKDRFSAEMPDATLATLKIQPSEPRDSAVYFCASGLFSTDTQYFGPGTRLTVL.

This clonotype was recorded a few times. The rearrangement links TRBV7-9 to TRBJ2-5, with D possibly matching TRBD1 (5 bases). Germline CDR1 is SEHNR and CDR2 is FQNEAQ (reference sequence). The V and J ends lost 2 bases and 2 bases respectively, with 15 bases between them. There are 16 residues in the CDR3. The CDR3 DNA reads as TGTGCCAGCAGCTTAATGGGGCGACAGCAGCAAGAGACCCAGTACTTC. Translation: CASSLMGRQQQETQYF.

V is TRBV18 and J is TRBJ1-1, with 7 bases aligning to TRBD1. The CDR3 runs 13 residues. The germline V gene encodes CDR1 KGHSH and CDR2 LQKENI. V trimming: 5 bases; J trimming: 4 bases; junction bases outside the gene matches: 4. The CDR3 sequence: CASSKTGLTEAFF. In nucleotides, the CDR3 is TGTGCCAGCTCAAAGACAGGGCTCACTGAAGCTTTCTTT.